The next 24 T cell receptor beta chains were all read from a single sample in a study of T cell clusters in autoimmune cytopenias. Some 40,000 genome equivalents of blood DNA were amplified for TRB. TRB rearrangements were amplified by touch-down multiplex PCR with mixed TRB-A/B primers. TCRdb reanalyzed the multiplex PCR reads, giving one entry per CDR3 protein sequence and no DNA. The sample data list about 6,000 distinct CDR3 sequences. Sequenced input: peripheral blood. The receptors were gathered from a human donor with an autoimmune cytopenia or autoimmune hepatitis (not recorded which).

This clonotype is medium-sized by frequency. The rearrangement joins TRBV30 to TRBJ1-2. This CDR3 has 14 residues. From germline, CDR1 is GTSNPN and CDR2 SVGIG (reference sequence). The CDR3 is CAWSVDSLNYGYTF.

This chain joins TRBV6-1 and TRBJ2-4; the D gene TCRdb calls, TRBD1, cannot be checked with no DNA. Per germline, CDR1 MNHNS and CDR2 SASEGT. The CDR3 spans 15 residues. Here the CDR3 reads CASSSLRAWGDIQYF.

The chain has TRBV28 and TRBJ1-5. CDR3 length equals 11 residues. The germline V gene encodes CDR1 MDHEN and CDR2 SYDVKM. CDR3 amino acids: CAGGVNQPQHF.

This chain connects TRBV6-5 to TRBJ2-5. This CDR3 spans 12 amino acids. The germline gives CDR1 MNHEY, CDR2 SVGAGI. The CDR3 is CAISELQETQYF.

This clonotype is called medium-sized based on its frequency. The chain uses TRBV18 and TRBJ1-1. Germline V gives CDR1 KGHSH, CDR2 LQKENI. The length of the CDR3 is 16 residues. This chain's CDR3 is CASSPPSTGSNTEAFF.

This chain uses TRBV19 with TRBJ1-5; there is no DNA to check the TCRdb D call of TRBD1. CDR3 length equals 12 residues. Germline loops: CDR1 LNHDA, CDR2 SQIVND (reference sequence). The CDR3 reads CASSTSGGPQHF.

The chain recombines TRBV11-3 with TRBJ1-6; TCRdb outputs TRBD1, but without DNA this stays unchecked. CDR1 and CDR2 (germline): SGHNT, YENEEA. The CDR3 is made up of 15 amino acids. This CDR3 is CASSLGQGSYSPLHF. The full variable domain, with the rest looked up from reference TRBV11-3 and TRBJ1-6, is EAGVVQSPRYKIIEKKQPVAFWCNPISGHNTLYWYLQNLGQGPELLIRYENEEAVDDSQLPKDRFSAERLKGVDSTLKIQPAELGDSAVYLCASSLGQGSYSPLHFGNGTRLTVT.

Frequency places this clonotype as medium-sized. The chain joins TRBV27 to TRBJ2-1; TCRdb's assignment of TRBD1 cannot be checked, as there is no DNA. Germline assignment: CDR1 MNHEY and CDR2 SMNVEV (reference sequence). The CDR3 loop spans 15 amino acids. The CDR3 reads CASSLGGASYNEQFF.

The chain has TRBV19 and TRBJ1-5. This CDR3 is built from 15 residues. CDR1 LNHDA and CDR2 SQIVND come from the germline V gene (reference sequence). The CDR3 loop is CASLIWEGSDQPQHF. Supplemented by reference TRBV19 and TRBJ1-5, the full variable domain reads DGGITQSPKYLFRKEGQNVTLSCEQNLNHDAMYWYRQDPGQGLRLIYYSQIVNDFQKGDIAEGYSVSREKKESFPLTVTSAQKNPTAFYLCASLIWEGSDQPQHFGDGTRLSIL.

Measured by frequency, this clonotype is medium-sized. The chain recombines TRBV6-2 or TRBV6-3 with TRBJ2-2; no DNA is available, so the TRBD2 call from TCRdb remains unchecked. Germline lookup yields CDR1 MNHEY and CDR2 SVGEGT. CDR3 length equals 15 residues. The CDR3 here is CASRLAGGHTGELFF.

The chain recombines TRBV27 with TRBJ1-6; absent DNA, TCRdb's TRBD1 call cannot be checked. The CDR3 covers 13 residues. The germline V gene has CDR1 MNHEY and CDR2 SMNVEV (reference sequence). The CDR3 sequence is CASIVRGNSPLHF.

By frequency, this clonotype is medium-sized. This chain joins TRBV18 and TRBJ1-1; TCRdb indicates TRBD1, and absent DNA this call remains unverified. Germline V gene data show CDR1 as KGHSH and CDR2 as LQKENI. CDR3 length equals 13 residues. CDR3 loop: CASSGGLNTEAFF.

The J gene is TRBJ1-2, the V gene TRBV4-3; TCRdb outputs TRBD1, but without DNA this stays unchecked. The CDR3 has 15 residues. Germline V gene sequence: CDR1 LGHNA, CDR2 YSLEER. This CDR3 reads CASSQDTGHNYGYTF.

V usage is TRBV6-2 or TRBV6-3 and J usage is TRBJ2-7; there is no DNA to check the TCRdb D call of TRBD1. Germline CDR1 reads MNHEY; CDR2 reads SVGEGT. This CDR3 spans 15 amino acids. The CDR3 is CASRPEGAHHYEQYF.

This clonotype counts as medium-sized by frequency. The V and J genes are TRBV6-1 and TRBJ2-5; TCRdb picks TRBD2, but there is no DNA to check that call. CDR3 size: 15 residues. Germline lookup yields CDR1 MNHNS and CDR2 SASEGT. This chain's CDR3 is CASSELAGGPETQYF.

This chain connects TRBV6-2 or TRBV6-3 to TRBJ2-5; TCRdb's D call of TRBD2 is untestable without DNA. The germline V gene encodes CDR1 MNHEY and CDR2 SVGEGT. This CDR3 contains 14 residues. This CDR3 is CASSVVAGGKTQYF.

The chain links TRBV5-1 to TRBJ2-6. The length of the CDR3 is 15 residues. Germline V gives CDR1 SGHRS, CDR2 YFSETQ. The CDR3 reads CASSSTSLGSDVLTF. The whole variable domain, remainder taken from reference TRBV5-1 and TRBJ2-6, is KAGVTQTPRYLIKTRGQQVTLSCSPISGHRSVSWYQQTPGQGLQFLFEYFSETQRNKGNFPGRFSGRQFSNSRSEMNVSTLELGDSALYLCASSSTSLGSDVLTFGAGSRLTVL.

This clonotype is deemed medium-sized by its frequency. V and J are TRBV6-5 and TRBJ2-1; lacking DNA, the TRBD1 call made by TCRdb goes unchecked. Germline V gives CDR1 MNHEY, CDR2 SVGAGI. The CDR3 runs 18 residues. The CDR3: CASRKHPNRVYSYNEQFF.

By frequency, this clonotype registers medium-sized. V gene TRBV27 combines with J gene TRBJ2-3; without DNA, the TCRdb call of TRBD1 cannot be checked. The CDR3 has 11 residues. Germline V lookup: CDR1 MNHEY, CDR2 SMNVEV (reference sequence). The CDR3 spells CASRGPDTQYF.

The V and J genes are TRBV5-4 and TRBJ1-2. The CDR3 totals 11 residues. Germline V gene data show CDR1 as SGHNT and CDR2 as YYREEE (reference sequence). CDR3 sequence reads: CAGSRGRLFTF.

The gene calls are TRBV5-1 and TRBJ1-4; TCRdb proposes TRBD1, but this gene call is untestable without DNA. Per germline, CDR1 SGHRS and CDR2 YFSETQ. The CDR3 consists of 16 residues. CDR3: CASSFQGSSTNEKLFF.

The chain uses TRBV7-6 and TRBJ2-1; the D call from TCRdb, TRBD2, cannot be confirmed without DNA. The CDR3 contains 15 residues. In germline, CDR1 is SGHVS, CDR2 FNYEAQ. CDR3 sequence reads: CASSLGLAEYNEQFF.

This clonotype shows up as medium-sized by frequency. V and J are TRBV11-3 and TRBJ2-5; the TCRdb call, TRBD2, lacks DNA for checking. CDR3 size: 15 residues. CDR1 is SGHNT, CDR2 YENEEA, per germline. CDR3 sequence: CASSLVGPRGETQYF.

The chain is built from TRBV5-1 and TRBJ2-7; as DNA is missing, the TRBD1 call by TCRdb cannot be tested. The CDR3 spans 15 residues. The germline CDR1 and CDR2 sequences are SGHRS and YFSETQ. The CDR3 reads CASSQDGTGIYEQYF.